Listed below are T cell receptor beta chains from one sample, sequenced in a study of T cells after yellow fever vaccination. Via MiXCR, TCRdb re-called the 5' RACE reads, giving one row per CDR3 protein. The table shows 600,000 to 750,000 distinct CDR3 sequences, with around an eighth occurring only once. The sequenced sample was PBMCs, obtained on the day of the yellow fever booster vaccination. The receptors derive from a man aged 25 to 40 who received the YFV17D yellow fever vaccine. CDR3s leave out the opening cysteine and the closing phenylalanine or tryptophan. Each record gives: J gene, clone size, V gene, D gene, CDR3 protein. D genes are given only for firm matches. Clone size is shown for a subset of rows, as once, few, many or a class of expanded clone.

>TRBJ2-7|.|TRBV20-1|TRBD2
SAGSLGLDFYEQY
>TRBJ1-1|few|TRBV5-1|TRBD1
ASSRQRGLGMNTEAF
>TRBJ2-7|.|TRBV18|.
ASSPGRARGEQY
>TRBJ2-1|many|TRBV14|.
ASSQVGVGEQF
>TRBJ2-1|few|TRBV14|TRBD2
ASSQLGRESYNEQF
>TRBJ1-4|.|TRBV6-2/TRBV6-3|.
ASRQDSGRGEKLF
>TRBJ1-1|few|TRBV10-3|.
AISKPTGLLNTEAF
>TRBJ2-7|few|TRBV12-3/TRBV12-4|.
ASSLSPGSGSYEQY
>TRBJ2-1|few|TRBV5-4|.
ASSSSGGSDEQF
>TRBJ2-5|.|TRBV29-1|TRBD1
SVGWRTGDVNQETQY
>TRBJ2-1|.|TRBV11-2|.
ASSLDPLSYNEQF